This entry lists 2 T cell receptor beta chains sequenced from one sample in a study of a mutant IDH1 vaccine in newly diagnosed glioma. Time point in this sample: week 47, end of study. The vaccine gave 300 ug of a 20-mer mutant IDH1 peptide subcutaneously per dose. The antigens for these receptors are not known. Profiling relied on immunoSEQ multiplex PCR, and the TCRdb table lists in-frame clones only, not all of them. The sample lists more than 30,000 clones; approximately 92% were seen once. The material sequenced was PBMCs, taken from a glioma patient whose treatment included an IDH1 peptide vaccine. Receptor source: a woman in her thirties or forties with glioma.

This clone was observed a handful of times. The genes are TRBV12-5 and TRBJ1-1; D is ambiguous. Germline lookup yields CDR1 LGHNT and CDR2 FRNRAP. CDR3 length equals 13 residues. The V end lost 2 bases, the J end lost 4 bases, and 8 bases lay between the germline ends. Here the CDR3 reads CASGLNDRTEAFF. DNA of the CDR3: TGTGCTAGTGGTTTGAACGATCGCACTGAAGCTTTCTTT. Complete variable domain (other parts from reference TRBV12-5 and TRBJ1-1): DARVTQTPRHKVTEMGQEVTMRCQPILGHNTVFWYRQTMMQGLELLAYFRNRAPLDDSGMPKDRFSAEMPDATLATLKIQPSEPRDSAVYFCASGLNDRTEAFFGQGTRLTVV.

The V call is TRBV5-3, the J call TRBJ2-5, with 10 bases lining up with TRBD2. TRBV5-3 is recorded as an ORF, its role being uncertain. The CDR3 contains 18 residues. V shed 3 bases and J 1 base; nucleotides not matched to a gene: 12. The CDR3 reads CARSSLRLAGDPQETQYF. CDR3 sequence (DNA): TGTGCCAGAAGCTCCCTCCGGCTAGCGGGAGACCCCCAAGAGACCCAGTACTTC.